Listed below are T cell receptor beta chains from one sample, sequenced in a study of T-cell reconstitution after alpha-beta-depleted transplantation in children. A single record per CDR3 protein comes from TCRdb applying MiXCR to the PCR reads. In the table there are around 440,000 distinct CDR3 sequences, roughly 16% of which are singletons. Material: PBMCs, mostly from graft donor cells, obtained 360 days after TCRalphabeta/CD19-depleted stem cell transplant. These receptors all stem from a boy younger than two who had a stem cell transplant for Wiskott-Aldrich syndrome, so the T cells may come from the graft donor. Each CDR3 is given with its conserved first and last residue. Fields, in order: J gene, D gene, clone size, V gene, CDR3 DNA, CDR3 protein. A D gene is named only where the DNA matches it firmly. Only some rows state a clone size, as once, few, many or a class for expanded clones.

TRBJ2-7 NA NA TRBV28 TGTGCCAGCAGTCCGCTTCGGGTTTTAGGGGCCTACGAGCAGTACTTC CASSPLRVLGAYEQYF
TRBJ2-1 TRBD2 NA TRBV7-9 TGTGCCAGCAGCTGGGCTAGCGGGAGGCTAGGTGAGCAGTTCTTC CASSWASGRLGEQFF
TRBJ2-1 TRBD1 few TRBV12-3/TRBV12-4 TGTGCCAGCAGTAAAAACAGGGGGCAGGGTGAGCAGTTCTTC CASSKNRGQGEQFF
TRBJ2-3 TRBD2 NA TRBV7-2 TGTGCCAGCAGCTTTTTCGGGAGGGGTACAGATACGCAGTATTTT CASSFFGRGTDTQYF
TRBJ2-7 TRBD1 few TRBV7-6 TGTGCCAGCAGCTTCCGGGACAGGGAGTACGAGCAGTACTTC CASSFRDREYEQYF
TRBJ2-1 NA NA TRBV10-1 TGCGCCAGCAGTGAGTCAGGGCGGGATGATGAGCAGTTCTTC CASSESGRDDEQFF
TRBJ2-1 NA once TRBV12-3/TRBV12-4 TGTGCCAGCAGGGGGGCGACATATGAGCAGTTCTTC CASRGATYEQFF
TRBJ2-2 NA few TRBV10-3 TGTGCCATCAGGATGAAGGGAACCGGGGAGCTGTTTTTT CAIRMKGTGELFF
TRBJ2-3 TRBD2 few TRBV4-3 TGCGCCAGCAGCCTGGCGGGAGTTGATACAGATACGCAGTATTTT CASSLAGVDTDTQYF
TRBJ2-3 NA NA TRBV20-1 TGCAGTGCTGGGGTCTTCACAGATACGCAGTATTTT CSAGVFTDTQYF
TRBJ2-2 TRBD2 NA TRBV9 TGTGCCAGCAGCGCCTCCCCGGGACAGGGGGGACTAGCGGGAGTACAGGGGGAGCTGTTTTTT CASSASPGQGGLAGVQGELFF
TRBJ1-5 NA NA TRBV4-1 TGCGCCAGCAGCATCCAGAATAGCAATCAGCCCCAGCATTTT CASSIQNSNQPQHF
TRBJ2-3 NA NA TRBV3-1 TGTGCCAGCAGCCATGCCTCTCGGGGAACAGATACGCAGTATTTT CASSHASRGTDTQYF
TRBJ2-2 NA NA TRBV27 TGTGCCAGCACGCGGGCAGGAAACACCGGGGAGCTGTTTTTT CASTRAGNTGELFF
TRBJ2-1 NA few TRBV2 TGTGCCAGCAGACTAACCTCCTACAATGAGCAGTTCTTC CASRLTSYNEQFF
TRBJ1-6 NA few TRBV3-1 TGTGCCAGCAGCCAAGGCAGAATCTCCTATAATTCACCCCTCCACTTT CASSQGRISYNSPLHF
TRBJ1-2 NA NA TRBV18 TGTGCCAGCTCACTGACCTGGAGTGACTATGGCTACACCTTC CASSLTWSDYGYTF
TRBJ2-7 NA few TRBV16 TGTGCCAGCAGCCAATTCAGGTTATACTCCTACGAGCAGTACTTC CASSQFRLYSYEQYF
TRBJ2-7 NA few TRBV20-1 TGCAGTGCTAGAGTTCGGGACCTCTACGAGCAGTACTTC CSARVRDLYEQYF
TRBJ2-7 TRBD2 NA TRBV12-3/TRBV12-4 TGTGCCAGCAGTTTTATTAGCGGGAGGGCAGGCGTGCAGTACTTC CASSFISGRAGVQYF
TRBJ1-5 NA NA TRBV9 TGTGCCAGCAGCGCAGGGATTAGTCAGCCCCAGCATTTT CASSAGISQPQHF
TRBJ2-1 TRBD2 few TRBV20-1 TGCAGTGCTGAAACCGGGACTAGCGGATACAATGAGCAGTTCTTC CSAETGTSGYNEQFF
TRBJ2-7 NA NA TRBV3-1 TGTGCCAGCAGCCAAGAAGGGGGTTCCTACGAGCAGTACTTC CASSQEGGSYEQYF
TRBJ2-3 TRBD2 NA TRBV20-1 TGCAGTGCTAGGTTAGCGGGGGCGGGCGTTGATACGCAGTATTTT CSARLAGAGVDTQYF
TRBJ2-5 TRBD2 NA TRBV19 TGTGCCAGTAGTATCACCGGGACTAGCGGCCAAGAGACCCAGTACTTC CASSITGTSGQETQYF
TRBJ2-7 NA few TRBV7-6 TGTGCCAGCAGCTTAGGAGGGGGGGGACTTATCTACGAGCAGTACTTC CASSLGGGGLIYEQYF
TRBJ2-1 TRBD2 NA TRBV6-4 TGTGCCAGCAGCGCGGGACTAGCGGTCAATGAGCAGTTCTTC CASSAGLAVNEQFF
TRBJ2-5 NA many TRBV3-1 TGTGCCAGCAGCGCGAACATACCCGGACTGGTCCGTGAGACCCAGTACTTC CASSANIPGLVRETQYF
TRBJ2-1 NA NA TRBV7-9 TGTGCCAGCGCCCCCGACAGGCGCCTGGGGTTCTTC CASAPDRRLGFF